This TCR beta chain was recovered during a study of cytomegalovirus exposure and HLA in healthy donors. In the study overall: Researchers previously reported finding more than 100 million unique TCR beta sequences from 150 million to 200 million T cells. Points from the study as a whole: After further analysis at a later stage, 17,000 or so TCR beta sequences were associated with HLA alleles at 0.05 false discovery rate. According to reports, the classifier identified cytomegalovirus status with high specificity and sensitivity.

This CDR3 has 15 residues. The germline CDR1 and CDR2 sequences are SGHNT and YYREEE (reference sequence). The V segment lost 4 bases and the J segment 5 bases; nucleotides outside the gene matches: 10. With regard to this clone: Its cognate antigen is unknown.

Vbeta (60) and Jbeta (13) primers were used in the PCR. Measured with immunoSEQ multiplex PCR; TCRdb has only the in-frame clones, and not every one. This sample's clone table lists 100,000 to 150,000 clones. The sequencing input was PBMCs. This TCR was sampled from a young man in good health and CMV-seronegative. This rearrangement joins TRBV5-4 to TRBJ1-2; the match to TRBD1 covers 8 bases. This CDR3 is CASSPKGQGGYGYTF. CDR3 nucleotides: TGTGCCAGCAGCCCCAAAGGACAGGGAGGGTATGGCTACACCTTC.